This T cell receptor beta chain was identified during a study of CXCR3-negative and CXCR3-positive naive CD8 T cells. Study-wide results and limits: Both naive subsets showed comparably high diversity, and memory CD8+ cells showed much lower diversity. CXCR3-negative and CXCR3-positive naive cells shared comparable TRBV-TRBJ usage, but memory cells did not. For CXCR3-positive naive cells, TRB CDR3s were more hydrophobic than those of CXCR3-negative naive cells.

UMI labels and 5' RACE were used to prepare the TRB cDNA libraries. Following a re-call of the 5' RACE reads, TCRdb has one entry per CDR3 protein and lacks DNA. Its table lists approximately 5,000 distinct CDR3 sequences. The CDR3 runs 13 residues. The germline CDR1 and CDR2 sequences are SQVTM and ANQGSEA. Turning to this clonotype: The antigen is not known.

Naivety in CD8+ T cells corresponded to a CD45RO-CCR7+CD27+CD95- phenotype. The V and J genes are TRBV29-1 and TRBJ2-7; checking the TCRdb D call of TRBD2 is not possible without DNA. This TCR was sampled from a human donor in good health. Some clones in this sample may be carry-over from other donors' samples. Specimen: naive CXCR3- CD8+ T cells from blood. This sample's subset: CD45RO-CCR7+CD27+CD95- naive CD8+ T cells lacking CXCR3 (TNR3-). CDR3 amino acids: CSVESGFSYEQYF.